These 20 T cell receptor beta chains were sequenced from one sample in a study of PD-1 blockade in classical Hodgkin lymphoma. Clones were read by immunoSEQ multiplex PCR, and TCRdb kept only the in-frame ones, dropping some. The profile shows nearly 60,000 clones, around 93% of them singletons. The patients all showed relapse after autologous stem cell transplantation, while their brentuximab vedotin exposure varied. The material was peripheral blood mononuclear cells (PBMCs), obtained before the second cycle of nivolumab. The receptors originated from a human donor with classical Hodgkin lymphoma.

CDR3 residues: CASNLSGRALAQYF. The CDR3 coding sequence is TGTGCCAGCAACCTTAGCGGGAGGGCCTTGGCCCAGTACTTC. The rearrangement uses TRBV28 and TRBJ2-5, with TRBD2 matching 11 bases. Germline assignment: CDR1 MDHEN and CDR2 SYDVKM. The CDR3 covers 14 residues. V gave up 7 bases and J gave up 9 bases; unmatched junction bases: 10.

This rearrangement joins TRBV19 to TRBJ1-5; D is undetermined. The CDR3 has 12 residues. CDR1 is LNHDA, CDR2 SQIVND, per germline (reference sequence). V was shortened by 7 bases and J by 0 bases, with 4 bases between the two germline ends. The CDR3 coding sequence is TGTGCCAGTAAAGTTAGCAATCAGCCCCAGCATTTT. Its translation is CASKVSNQPQHF.

The chain has TRBV4-3 and TRBJ2-7; 7 nucleotides agree with TRBD2. The germline V gene encodes CDR1 LGHNA and CDR2 YSLEER. The junction had 6 bases not matched to a gene; V was cut back by 0 bases and J by 1 base. This CDR3 is 16 amino acids long. CDR3 in amino acids: CASSQDAGALSYEQYF. For the CDR3, the DNA is TGCGCCAGCAGCCAAGATGCGGGAGCCCTATCCTACGAGCAGTACTTC.

DNA for the CDR3: TGTGCCATTTTCCCAGGGAATAACTATGGCTACACCTTC. Encoded protein: CAIFPGNNYGYTF. The chain is built from TRBV10-3 and TRBJ1-2, with a tentative D call TRBD1 (5 bases). The CDR3 covers 13 residues. Trimming removed 9 bases from V and 1 base from J, with 12 bases in between. Germline V lookup: CDR1 ENHRY, CDR2 SYGVKD.

V is TRBV7-2 and J is TRBJ1-1; D perhaps matches TRBD1 (5 bases). The length of the CDR3 is 13 residues. The V gene's germline CDR1 is SGHTA and CDR2 FQGNSA. The ends were cut back, 8 bases at V and 5 bases at J, with 15 bases in the middle. CDR3 nucleotide sequence: TGTGCCAGCGTAAGCCAGGGTTGGACTGAAGCTTTCTTT. This encodes CASVSQGWTEAFF.

The CDR3 DNA is TGTGCCAGCGGATTAATCGGCCAGGGGCAATTTAATCAGCCCCAGCATTTT. Translation: CASGLIGQGQFNQPQHF. V usage is TRBV27 and J usage is TRBJ1-5; D is possibly TRBD1 (6 bases). The CDR3 sequence is 17 residues long. With 8 bases removed from V and 4 bases from J, the gap between germline ends came to 24 bases. The germline CDR1 and CDR2 sequences are MNHEY and SMNVEV (reference sequence).

The rearrangement uses TRBV4-1 and TRBJ2-3; D gene unclear. The germline V gene has CDR1 MGHRA and CDR2 YSYEKL. V was cut by 1 base and J by 5 bases, with 7 bases left in between. There are 13 residues in the CDR3. The CDR3 DNA follows: TGCGCCAGCAGCCAAGGGGTAGTAGATACGCAGTATTTT. It codes for CASSQGVVDTQYF.

The J gene is TRBJ1-2, the V gene TRBV7-2, with TRBD1 as a possible D gene (5 bases). Germline CDR1 and CDR2: SGHTA and FQGNSA. The CDR3 consists of 14 residues. V lost 5 bases and J lost 8, with 18 bases in between. CDR3 nucleotides: TGTGCCAGCAGCCGGGACCTTACTTTCTTGGGCTACACCTTC. Its translation: CASSRDLTFLGYTF.

The rearrangement links TRBV6-5 to TRBJ2-1, with 8 positions matching TRBD2. V was clipped by 6 bases and J by 1 base; unmatched bases: 5. Germline V lookup: CDR1 MNHEY, CDR2 SVGAGI. This CDR3 is built from 15 residues. As DNA, the CDR3 is TGTGCCAGCAGACGTCTAGCGGGTTCCTACAATGAGCAGTTCTTC. This translates into CASRRLAGSYNEQFF.

The chain has TRBV19 and TRBJ1-5, with a tentative D call TRBD1 (6 bases). The CDR3 consists of 16 residues. Germline V gene data show CDR1 as LNHDA and CDR2 as SQIVND (reference sequence). Trimming took off 0 bases at V and 1 base at J, with 10 bases between the two ends. The CDR3 DNA reads TGTGCCAGTAGTATAGAGGCAGGGGCGAGCAATCAGCCCCAGCATTTT. Its protein is CASSIEAGASNQPQHF.

The chain employs TRBV9 and TRBJ2-5, with 10 bases aligning to TRBD2. The CDR3 loop spans 15 amino acids. After removal of 2 bases from V and 1 base from J, the junction contained 2 bases not matched to a gene. CDR1 is SGDLS and CDR2 is YYNGEE in the germline V gene. The CDR3 spells CASSVSGGRQETQYF. DNA of the CDR3: TGTGCCAGCAGCGTTAGCGGGGGGCGCCAAGAGACCCAGTACTTC.

J is TRBJ1-1 and V is TRBV2; 7 nucleotides line up with TRBD1. CDR3 length: 13 residues. From germline, CDR1 is SNHLY and CDR2 FYNNEI. V trimming: 11 bases; J trimming: 0 bases; junction bases outside the gene matches: 6. Here the CDR3 reads CAGTGAMNTEAFF. The DNA of the CDR3 is TGTGCCGGAACAGGGGCGATGAACACTGAAGCTTTCTTT.

The chain combines TRBV6-5 with TRBJ2-7; D unclear. Deletions cut 5 bases from V and 2 bases from J, with 7 bases between. The CDR3 covers 12 residues. Germline V CDR1 and CDR2: MNHEY, SVGAGI. In DNA form, the CDR3 reads TGTGCCAGCAGTGAATGGCCCTACGAGCAGTACTTC. Translation gives CASSEWPYEQYF.

The rearrangement joins TRBV9 to TRBJ2-3; 7 nucleotides match TRBD1. CDR1 is SGDLS, CDR2 YYNGEE, per germline. The CDR3 length is 15 residues. After removal of 4 bases from V and 1 base from J, the junction contained 6 bases not matched to a gene. The DNA of the CDR3 is TGTGCCAGCAGCCCCGGGACAGCTGGCACAGATACGCAGTATTTT. Its translation: CASSPGTAGTDTQYF. The full variable domain, with the rest looked up from reference TRBV9 and TRBJ2-3, is DSGVTQTPKHLITATGQRVTLRCSPRSGDLSVYWYQQSLDQGLQFLIQYYNGEERAKGNILERFSAQQFPDLHSELNLSSLELGDSALYFCASSPGTAGTDTQYFGPGTRLTVL.

This chain connects TRBV19 to TRBJ2-5; 10 positions match TRBD2. CDR3 length: 16 residues. Losses at the gene ends were 4 bases for V and 0 bases for J; bases not matched to a gene: 5. Germline values: CDR1 LNHDA, CDR2 SQIVND (reference sequence). CDR3 sequence reads: CASSSASGSYQETQYF. In DNA, the CDR3 is TGTGCCAGTAGTAGCGCTAGCGGGAGTTACCAAGAGACCCAGTACTTC.

The CDR3 protein is CSVRGTGDSYEQYF. The CDR3 nucleotides read TGCAGCGTCAGAGGGACAGGGGACTCCTACGAGCAGTACTTC. The chain recombines TRBV29-1 with TRBJ2-7; 10 bases match TRBD1. CDR1 is SQVTM, CDR2 ANQGSEA, per germline. The trim removed 6 bases at V and 0 bases at J, leaving 5 bases unmatched. The CDR3 sequence is 14 residues long.

This clone was seen only once. The chain links TRBV5-6 to TRBJ2-3; D might be TRBD2 (5 bases). CDR1 is SGHDT, CDR2 YYEEEE, per germline. The V end lost 2 bases, the J end lost 0 bases, and 16 bases lay between the germline ends. The CDR3 is 17 residues long. CDR3 nucleotide sequence: TGTGCCAGCAGCTTCGGCGACGGTAGGGAGAGCACAGATACGCAGTATTTT. As protein: CASSFGDGRESTDTQYF.

This clone was picked up one time. The V and J genes are TRBV19 and TRBJ1-1; D is unclear. With 6 bases removed from V and 5 bases from J, the gap between germline ends came to 22 bases. The CDR3 consists of 16 residues. Germline V gene sequence: CDR1 LNHDA, CDR2 SQIVND (reference sequence). The CDR3 reads CASRLGVTTDLTEAFF. CDR3 nucleotides: TGTGCCAGTAGGCTAGGAGTTACTACAGATTTGACTGAAGCTTTCTTT. The full variable domain, completed using reference TRBV19 and TRBJ1-1, is DGGITQSPKYLFRKEGQNVTLSCEQNLNHDAMYWYRQDPGQGLRLIYYSQIVNDFQKGDIAEGYSVSREKKESFPLTVTSAQKNPTAFYLCASRLGVTTDLTEAFFGQGTRLTVV.

This chain uses TRBV5-4 with TRBJ2-5; D possibly corresponds to TRBD2 (6 bases). The CDR3 loop spans 14 amino acids. V lost 1 base and J 4 bases, leaving 11 bases between the germline ends. Germline V gives CDR1 SGHNT, CDR2 YYREEE (reference sequence). The CDR3 nucleotides are TGTGCCAGCAGCTTGTGGCGGGGCGGAGAGACCCAGTACTTC. Translating it yields CASSLWRGGETQYF.

CDR3 sequence: CASTRNVGGSGELFF. DNA of the CDR3: TGTGCCAGCACCCGAAACGTTGGTGGTAGCGGGGAGCTGTTTTTT. The V gene is TRBV27, the J gene TRBJ2-2; D is unresolved. The CDR3 is 15 amino acids. Germline CDR1 MNHEY, CDR2 SMNVEV (reference sequence). Trimming stripped 7 bases from V and 7 bases from J, with 19 bases between.